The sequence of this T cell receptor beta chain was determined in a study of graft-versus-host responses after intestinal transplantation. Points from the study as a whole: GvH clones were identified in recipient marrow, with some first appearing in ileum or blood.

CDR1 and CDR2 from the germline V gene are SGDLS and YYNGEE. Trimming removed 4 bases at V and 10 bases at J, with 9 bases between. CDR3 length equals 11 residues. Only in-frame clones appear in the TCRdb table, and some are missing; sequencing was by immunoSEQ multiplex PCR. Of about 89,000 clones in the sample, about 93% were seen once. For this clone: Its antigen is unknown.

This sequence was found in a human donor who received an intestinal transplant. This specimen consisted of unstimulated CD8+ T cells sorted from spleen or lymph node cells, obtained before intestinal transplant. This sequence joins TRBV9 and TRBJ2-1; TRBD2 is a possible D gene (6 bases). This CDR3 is CASSPGLEQFF. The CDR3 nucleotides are TGTGCCAGCAGCCCCGGACTAGAGCAGTTCTTC.